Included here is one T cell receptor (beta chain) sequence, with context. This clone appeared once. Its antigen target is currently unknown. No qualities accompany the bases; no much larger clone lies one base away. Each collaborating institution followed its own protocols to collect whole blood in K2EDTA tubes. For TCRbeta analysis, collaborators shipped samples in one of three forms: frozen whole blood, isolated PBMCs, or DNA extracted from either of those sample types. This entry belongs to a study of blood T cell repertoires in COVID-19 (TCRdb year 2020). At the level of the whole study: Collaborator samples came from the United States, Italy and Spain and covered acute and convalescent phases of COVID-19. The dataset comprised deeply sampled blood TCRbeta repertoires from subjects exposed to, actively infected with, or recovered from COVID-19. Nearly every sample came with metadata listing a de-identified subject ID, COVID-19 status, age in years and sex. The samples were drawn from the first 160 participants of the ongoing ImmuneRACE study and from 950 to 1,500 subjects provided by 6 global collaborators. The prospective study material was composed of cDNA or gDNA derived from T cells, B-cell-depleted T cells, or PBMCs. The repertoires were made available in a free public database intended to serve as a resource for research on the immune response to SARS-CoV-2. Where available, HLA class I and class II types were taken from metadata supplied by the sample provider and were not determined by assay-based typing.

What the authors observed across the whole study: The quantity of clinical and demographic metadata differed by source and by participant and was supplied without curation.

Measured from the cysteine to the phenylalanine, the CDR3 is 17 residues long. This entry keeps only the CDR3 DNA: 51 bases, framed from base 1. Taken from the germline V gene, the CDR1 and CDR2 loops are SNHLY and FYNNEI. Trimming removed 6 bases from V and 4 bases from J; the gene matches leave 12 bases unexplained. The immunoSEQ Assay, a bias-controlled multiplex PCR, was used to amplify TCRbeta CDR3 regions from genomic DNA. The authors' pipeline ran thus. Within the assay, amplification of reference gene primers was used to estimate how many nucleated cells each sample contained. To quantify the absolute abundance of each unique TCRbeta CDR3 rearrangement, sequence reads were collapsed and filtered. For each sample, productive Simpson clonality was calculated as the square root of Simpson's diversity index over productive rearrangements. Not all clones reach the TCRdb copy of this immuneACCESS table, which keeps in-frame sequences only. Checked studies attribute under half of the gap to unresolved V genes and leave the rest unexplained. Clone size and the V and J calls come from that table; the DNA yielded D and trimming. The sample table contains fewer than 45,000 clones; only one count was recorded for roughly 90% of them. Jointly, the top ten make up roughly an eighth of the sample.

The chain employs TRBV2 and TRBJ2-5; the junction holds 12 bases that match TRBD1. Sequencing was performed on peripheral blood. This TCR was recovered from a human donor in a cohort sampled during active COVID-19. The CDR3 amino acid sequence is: CASRTHTGTGGGETQYF. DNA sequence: TGTGCCAGCAGGACTCATACCGGGACAGGGGGCGGAGAGACCCAGTACTTC.